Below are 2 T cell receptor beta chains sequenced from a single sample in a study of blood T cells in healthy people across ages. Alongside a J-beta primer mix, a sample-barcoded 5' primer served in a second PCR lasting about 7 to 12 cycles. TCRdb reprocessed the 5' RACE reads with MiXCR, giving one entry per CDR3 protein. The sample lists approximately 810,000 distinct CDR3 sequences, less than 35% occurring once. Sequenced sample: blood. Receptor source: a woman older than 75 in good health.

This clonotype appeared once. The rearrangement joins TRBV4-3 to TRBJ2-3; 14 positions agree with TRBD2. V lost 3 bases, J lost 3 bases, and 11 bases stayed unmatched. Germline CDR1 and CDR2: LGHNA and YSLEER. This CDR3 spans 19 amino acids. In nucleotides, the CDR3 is TGCGCCAGCAGCCATGACCCGGGACTAGCGGGAGATTCGACAGATACGCAGTATTTT. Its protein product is CASSHDPGLAGDSTDTQYF.

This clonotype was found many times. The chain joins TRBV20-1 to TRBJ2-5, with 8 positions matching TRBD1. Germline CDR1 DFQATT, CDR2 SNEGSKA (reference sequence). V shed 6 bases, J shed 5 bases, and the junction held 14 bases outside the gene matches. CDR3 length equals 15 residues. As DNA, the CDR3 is TGCAGTGCAGGATTTAGCAGGGGGCAGGGGGAGACCCAGTACTTC. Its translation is CSAGFSRGQGETQYF.